The 4 T cell receptor beta chains below all came from one sample that was sequenced in a study of shared clonotypes between healthy human individuals. Sequencing used immunoSEQ multiplex PCR; TCRdb keeps in-frame clones, though not all of them. The data show about 1 million clones, with around 75% seen just once and roughly 1.5% held by the top ten. The sequenced material came from memory CD4+ T cells sorted from blood. Specified subset: CD45RA-negative fraction. Receptors originate from a man aged 18 to 35 in good health.

V usage is TRBV27 and J usage is TRBJ2-1; 7 positions agree with TRBD2. The germline gives CDR1 MNHEY, CDR2 SMNVEV (reference sequence). This CDR3 comprises 17 residues. The ends lost 5 bases at V and 0 bases at J; junction bases unmatched: 10. In nucleotides, the CDR3 is TGTGCCAGCAGTATAGGAGACGGGGGGAGCTCCTACAATGAGCAGTTCTTC. This sequence encodes CASSIGDGGSSYNEQFF.

CDR3 sequence: CASSLRDNRGYTF. The CDR3 DNA reads TGTGCCAGCAGCTTGCGGGACAACCGAGGCTACACCTTC. This chain connects TRBV7-9 to TRBJ1-2; TRBD1 might be the D (6 bases). There are 13 residues in the CDR3. V lost 3 bases and J lost 8, with 13 bases in between. Germline V CDR1 and CDR2: SEHNR, FQNEAQ (reference sequence).

This chain connects TRBV2 to TRBJ2-7; 7 bases are a match to TRBD2. With V trimmed by 6 bases and J by 2 bases, 10 bases remained unmatched. The CDR3 is made up of 15 amino acids. Germline lookup yields CDR1 SNHLY and CDR2 FYNNEI. CDR3 nucleotide sequence: TGTGCCAGCAGATTTCGGGGGGTGCAGCCCTACGAGCAGTACTTC. Protein product: CASRFRGVQPYEQYF. The whole variable domain, filled in from reference TRBV2 and TRBJ2-7, reads EPEVTQTPSHQVTQMGQEVILRCVPISNHLYFYWYRQILGQKVEFLVSFYNNEISEKSEIFDDQFSVERPDGSNFTLKIRSTKLEDSAMYFCASRFRGVQPYEQYFGPGTRLTVT.

V usage is TRBV29-1 and J usage is TRBJ2-1; D may be TRBD1 (6 bases). Germline V gene sequence: CDR1 SQVTM, CDR2 ANQGSEA. Trimming stripped 6 bases from V and 5 bases from J, with 26 bases between. CDR3 length: 17 residues. CDR3 nucleotides: TGCAGCGTCTTTGTCTTCCATGGGGCAGGGGTCAACAATGAGCAGTTCTTC. Amino acid sequence: CSVFVFHGAGVNNEQFF.